Shown below are 2 T cell receptor beta chains from a single sample sequenced in a study of Ad26.COV2.S vaccination and SARS-CoV-2 variants (dated by TCRdb to about 2021). The treatment or condition label of this sample denotes: around 19 received Ad26.COV2.S at low or high dose, single or two shots; a few received placebo; per-sample allocation not given. Repertoires of vaccine and placebo recipients were sequenced from samples collected on day 63 after the first injection. The library came from the immunoSEQ multiplex PCR assay. The clones in this table, taken by TCRdb from immuneACCESS, are in-frame only. Not every clone is retained; where verified, under half of the shortfall comes from an unresolved V gene, and the cause of the rest is unknown. In all, the sample holds about 350,000 clones, and 80% to 90% of those were seen once. The ten top clones hold around a tenth of the sample. The sequencing here drew on peripheral blood, taken in a trial of Ad26.COV2.S vaccine versus placebo. The source of these receptors is a person aged 18-65 years who received the Ad26.COV2.S COVID-19 vaccine or a placebo.

This CDR3 is CASSRDYFQETQYF. As DNA, the CDR3 is TGTGCCAGCAGCAGGGACTACTTCCAAGAGACCCAGTACTTC. This chain uses TRBV5-6 with TRBJ2-5; 7 positions match TRBD2. The CDR3 length is 14 residues. Trimming took 4 bases from V and 1 from J; bases not matched to a gene: 4. Germline CDR1 SGHDT, CDR2 YYEEEE.

The J gene is TRBJ1-2, the V gene TRBV11-2; D is perhaps TRBD1 (5 bases). The CDR3 sequence is 15 residues long. Trimming took off 5 bases at V and 4 bases at J, with 17 bases between the two ends. CDR1 is SGHAT and CDR2 is FQNNGV in the germline V gene. The CDR3 DNA follows: TGTGCCAGCAGCAAACGACAGTACCCCCCCTATGGCTACACCTTC. This sequence encodes CASSKRQYPPYGYTF.